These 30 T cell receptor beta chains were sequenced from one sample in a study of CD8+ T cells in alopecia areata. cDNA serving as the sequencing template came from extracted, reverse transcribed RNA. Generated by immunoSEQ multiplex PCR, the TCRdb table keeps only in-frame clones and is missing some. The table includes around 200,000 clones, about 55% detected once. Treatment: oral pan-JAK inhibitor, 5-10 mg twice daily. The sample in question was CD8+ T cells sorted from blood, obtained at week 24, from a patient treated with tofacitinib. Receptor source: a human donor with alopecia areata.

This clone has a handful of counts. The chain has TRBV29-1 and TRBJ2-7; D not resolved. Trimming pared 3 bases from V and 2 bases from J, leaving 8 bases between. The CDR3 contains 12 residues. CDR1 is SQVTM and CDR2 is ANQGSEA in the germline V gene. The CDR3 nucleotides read TGCAGCGTTGAGGACGGCACCTACGAGCAGTACTTC. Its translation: CSVEDGTYEQYF.

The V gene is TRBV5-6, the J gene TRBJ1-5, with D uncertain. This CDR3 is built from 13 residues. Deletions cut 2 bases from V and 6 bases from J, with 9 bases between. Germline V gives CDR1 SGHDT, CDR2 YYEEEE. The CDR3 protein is CASSLSPSQPQHF. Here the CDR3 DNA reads TGTGCCAGCAGCTTAAGTCCATCTCAGCCCCAGCATTTT.

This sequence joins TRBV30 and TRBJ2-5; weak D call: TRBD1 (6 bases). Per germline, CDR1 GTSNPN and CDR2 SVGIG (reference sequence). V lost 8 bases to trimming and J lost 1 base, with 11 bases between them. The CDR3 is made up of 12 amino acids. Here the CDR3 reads CARAQGQETQYF. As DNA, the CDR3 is TGTGCCCGGGCACAGGGCCAAGAGACCCAGTACTTC. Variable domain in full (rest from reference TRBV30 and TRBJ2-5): SQTIHQWPATLVQPVGSPLSLECTVEGTSNPNLYWYRQAAGRGLQLLFYSVGIGQISSEVPQNLSASRPQDRQFILSSKKLLLSDSGFYLCARAQGQETQYFGPGTRLLVL.

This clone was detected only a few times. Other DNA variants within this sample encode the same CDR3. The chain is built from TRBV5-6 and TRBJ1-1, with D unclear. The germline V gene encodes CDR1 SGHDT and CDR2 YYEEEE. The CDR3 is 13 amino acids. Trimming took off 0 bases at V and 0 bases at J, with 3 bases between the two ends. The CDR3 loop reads CASSLGVNTEAFF. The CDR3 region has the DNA TGTGCCAGCAGCTTGGGAGTGAACACTGAAGCTTTCTTT.

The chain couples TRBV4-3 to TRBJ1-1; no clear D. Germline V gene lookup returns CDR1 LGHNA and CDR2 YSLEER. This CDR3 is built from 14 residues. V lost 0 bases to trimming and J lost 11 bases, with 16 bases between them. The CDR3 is CASSQDRSEGGAFF. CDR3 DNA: TGCGCCAGCAGCCAAGATCGTTCAGAAGGCGGGGCTTTCTTT.

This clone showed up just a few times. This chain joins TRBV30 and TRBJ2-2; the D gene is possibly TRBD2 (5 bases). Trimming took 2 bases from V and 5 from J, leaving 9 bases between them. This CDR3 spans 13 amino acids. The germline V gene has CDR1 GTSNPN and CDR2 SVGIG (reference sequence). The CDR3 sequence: CAWSTSMTGELFF. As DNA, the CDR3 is TGTGCCTGGAGTACTAGTATGACCGGGGAGCTGTTTTTT.

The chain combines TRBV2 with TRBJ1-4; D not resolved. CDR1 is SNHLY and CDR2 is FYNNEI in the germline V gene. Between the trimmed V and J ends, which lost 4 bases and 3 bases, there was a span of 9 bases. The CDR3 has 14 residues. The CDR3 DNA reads TGTGCCAGCAGTGCCTACGGGGCTAATGAAAAACTGTTTTTT. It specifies CASSAYGANEKLFF.

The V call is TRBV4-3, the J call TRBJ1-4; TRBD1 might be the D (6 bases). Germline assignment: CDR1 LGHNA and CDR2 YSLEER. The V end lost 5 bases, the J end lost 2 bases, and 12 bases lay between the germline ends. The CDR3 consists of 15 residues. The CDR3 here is CASSEGTGTNEKLFF. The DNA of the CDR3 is TGCGCCAGCAGCGAGGGAACAGGGACTAATGAAAAACTGTTTTTT.

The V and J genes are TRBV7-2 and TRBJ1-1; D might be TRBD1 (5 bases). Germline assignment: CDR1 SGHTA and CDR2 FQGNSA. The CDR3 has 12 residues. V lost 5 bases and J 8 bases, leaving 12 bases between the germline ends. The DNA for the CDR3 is TGTGCCAGCAGCCTATCCGGGGGGGAAGCTTTCTTT. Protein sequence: CASSLSGGEAFF. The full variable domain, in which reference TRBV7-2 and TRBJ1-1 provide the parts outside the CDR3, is GAGVSQSPSNKVTEKGKDVELRCDPISGHTALYWYRQSLGQGLEFLIYFQGNSAPDKSGLPSDRFSAERTGGSVSTLTIQRTQQEDSAVYLCASSLSGGEAFFGQGTRLTVV.

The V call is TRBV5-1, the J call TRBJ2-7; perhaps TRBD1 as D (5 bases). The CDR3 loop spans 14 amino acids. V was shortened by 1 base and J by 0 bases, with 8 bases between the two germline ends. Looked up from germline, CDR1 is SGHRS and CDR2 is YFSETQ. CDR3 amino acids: CASSLTGRSYEQYF. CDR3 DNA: TGCGCCAGCAGCTTGACAGGACGCTCCTACGAGCAGTACTTC.

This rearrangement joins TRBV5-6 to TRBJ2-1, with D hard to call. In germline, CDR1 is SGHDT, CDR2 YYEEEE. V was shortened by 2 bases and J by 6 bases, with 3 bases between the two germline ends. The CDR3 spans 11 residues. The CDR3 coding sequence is TGTGCCAGCAGCTTACCCAATGAGCAGTTCTTC. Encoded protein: CASSLPNEQFF.

CDR3 nucleotides: TGTGCCAGCAGCGTAGACCGTCCCGACGGTGCGGGCGAGCAGTACTTC. Translated, it gives CASSVDRPDGAGEQYF. The chain recombines TRBV9 with TRBJ2-7; D might be TRBD2 (5 bases). The CDR3 extends over 16 amino acids. Germline CDR1 SGDLS, CDR2 YYNGEE. V gave up 0 bases and J gave up 6 bases, with 19 bases separating them.

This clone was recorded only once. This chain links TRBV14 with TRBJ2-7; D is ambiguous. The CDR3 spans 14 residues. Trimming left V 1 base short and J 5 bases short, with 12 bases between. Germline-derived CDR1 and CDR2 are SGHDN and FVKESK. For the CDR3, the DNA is TGTGCCAGCAGCCAAGTTATGTCGGCTGACGAGCAGTACTTC. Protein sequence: CASSQVMSADEQYF.

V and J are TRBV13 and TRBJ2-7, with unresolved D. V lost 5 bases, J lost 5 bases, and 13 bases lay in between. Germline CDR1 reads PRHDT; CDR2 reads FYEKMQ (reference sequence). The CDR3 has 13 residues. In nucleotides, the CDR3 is TGTGCCAGCAGCCCGAAAAAGATGGACGAGCAGTACTTC. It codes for CASSPKKMDEQYF.

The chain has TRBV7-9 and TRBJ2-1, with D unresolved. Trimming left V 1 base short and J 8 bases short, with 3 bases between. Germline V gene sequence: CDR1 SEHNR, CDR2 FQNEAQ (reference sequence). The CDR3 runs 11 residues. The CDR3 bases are TGTGCCAGCAGCTTAGATCATGAGCAGTTCTTC. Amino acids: CASSLDHEQFF.

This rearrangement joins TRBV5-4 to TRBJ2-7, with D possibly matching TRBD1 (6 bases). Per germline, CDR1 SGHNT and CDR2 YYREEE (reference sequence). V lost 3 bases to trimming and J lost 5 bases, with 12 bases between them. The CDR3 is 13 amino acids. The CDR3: CASSSTGLDEQYF. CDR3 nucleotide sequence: TGTGCCAGCAGCTCAACAGGGTTGGACGAGCAGTACTTC.

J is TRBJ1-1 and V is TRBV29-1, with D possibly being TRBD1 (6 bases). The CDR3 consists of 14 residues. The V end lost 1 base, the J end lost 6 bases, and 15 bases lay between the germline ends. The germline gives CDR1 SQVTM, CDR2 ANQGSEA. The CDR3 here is CSVEVTGRFPEAFF. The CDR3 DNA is TGCAGCGTTGAAGTTACAGGGCGATTTCCTGAAGCTTTCTTT.

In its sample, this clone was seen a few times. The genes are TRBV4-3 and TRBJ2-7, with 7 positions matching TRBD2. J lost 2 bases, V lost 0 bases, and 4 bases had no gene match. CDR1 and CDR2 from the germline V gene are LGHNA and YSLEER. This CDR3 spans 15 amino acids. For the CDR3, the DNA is TGCGCCAGCAGCCAAGATCGGGGGGATGCCTACGAGCAGTACTTC. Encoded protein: CASSQDRGDAYEQYF.

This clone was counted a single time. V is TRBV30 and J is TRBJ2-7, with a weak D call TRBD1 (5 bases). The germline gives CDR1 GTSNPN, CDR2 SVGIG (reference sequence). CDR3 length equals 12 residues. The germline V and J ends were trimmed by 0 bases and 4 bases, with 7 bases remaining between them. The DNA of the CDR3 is TGTGCCTGGAGTGTAGGGGCGTACGAGCAGTACTTC. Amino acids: CAWSVGAYEQYF.

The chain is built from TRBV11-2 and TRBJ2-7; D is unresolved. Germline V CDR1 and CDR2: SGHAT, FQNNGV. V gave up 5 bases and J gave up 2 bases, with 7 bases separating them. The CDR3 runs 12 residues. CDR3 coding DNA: TGTGCCAGCAGCCACGGCGCCTACGAGCAGTACTTC. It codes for CASSHGAYEQYF.

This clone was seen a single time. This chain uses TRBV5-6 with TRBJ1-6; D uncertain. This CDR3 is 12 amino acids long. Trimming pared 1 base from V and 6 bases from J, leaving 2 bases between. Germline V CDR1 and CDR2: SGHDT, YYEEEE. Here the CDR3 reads CASSLINSPLHF. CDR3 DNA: TGTGCCAGCAGCTTGATTAATTCACCCCTCCACTTT.

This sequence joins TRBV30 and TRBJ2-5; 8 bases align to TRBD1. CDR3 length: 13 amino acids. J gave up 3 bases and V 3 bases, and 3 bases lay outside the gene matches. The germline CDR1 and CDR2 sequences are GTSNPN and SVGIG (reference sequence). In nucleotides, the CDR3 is TGTGCCTGGAGGCCGGGACAGGAAGAGACCCAGTACTTC. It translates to CAWRPGQEETQYF.

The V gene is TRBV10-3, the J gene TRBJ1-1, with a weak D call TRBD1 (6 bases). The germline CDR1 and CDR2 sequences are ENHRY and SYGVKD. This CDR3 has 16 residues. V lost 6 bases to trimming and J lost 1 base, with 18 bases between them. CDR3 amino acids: CAIRQVLQGPNTEAFF. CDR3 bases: TGTGCCATCAGGCAGGTTTTACAGGGCCCGAACACTGAAGCTTTCTTT.

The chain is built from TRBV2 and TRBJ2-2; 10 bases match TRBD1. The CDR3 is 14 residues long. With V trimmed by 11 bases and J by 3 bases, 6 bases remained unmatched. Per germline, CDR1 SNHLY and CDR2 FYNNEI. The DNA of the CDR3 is TGTGCCGGTCGACAGGGGGCTGACACCGGGGAGCTGTTTTTT. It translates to CAGRQGADTGELFF.

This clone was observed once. The CDR3 here is CASSGAGGTDTQYF. The DNA for the CDR3 is TGCGCCAGCAGCGGGGCAGGGGGCACAGATACGCAGTATTTT. The V gene is TRBV5-1, the J gene TRBJ2-3; tentative D call: TRBD1 (6 bases). The CDR3 contains 14 residues. The V gene lost 4 bases and the J gene lost 1 base, with 10 bases spanning the gap. CDR1 SGHRS and CDR2 YFSETQ come from the germline V gene.

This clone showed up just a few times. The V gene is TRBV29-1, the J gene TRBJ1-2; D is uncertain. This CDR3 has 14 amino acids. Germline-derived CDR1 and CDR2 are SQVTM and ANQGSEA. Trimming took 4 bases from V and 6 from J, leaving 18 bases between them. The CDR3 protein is CSVVGSASSDGYTF. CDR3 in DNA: TGCAGCGTTGTCGGGTCAGCGAGCAGTGATGGCTACACCTTC.

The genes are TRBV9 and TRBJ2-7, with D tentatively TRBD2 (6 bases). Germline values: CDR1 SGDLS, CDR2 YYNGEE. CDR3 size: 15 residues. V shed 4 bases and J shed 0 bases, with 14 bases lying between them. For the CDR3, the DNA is TGTGCCAGCAGCCCGAGGGTTAGCGGCTCCTACGAGCAGTACTTC. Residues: CASSPRVSGSYEQYF.

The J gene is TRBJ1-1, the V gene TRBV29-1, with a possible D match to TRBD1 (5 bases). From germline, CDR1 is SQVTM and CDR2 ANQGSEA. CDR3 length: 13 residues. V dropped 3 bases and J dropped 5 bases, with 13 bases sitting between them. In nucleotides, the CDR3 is TGCAGCGTTGACGGGGGACCTATAACTGAAGCTTTCTTT. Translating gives CSVDGGPITEAFF.

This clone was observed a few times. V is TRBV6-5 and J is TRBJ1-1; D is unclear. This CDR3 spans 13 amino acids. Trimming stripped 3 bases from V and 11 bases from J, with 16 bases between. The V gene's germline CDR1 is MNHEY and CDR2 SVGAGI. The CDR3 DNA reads TGTGCCAGCAGTTATTTTGACGGACCGGGGGCTTTCTTT. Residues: CASSYFDGPGAFF.

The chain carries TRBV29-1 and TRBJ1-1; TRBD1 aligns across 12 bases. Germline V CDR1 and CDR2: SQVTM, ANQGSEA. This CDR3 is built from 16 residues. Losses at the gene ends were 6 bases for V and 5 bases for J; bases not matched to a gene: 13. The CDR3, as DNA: TGCAGCGTGGCCAAAACGGGACAGGGGGCGTTTACTGAAGCTTTCTTT. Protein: CSVAKTGQGAFTEAFF.